A selection of T cell receptor beta chains follows, all from one sample in a study of blood T cell repertoires in COVID-19. Profiling relied on immunoSEQ multiplex PCR, and the TCRdb table lists in-frame clones only, not all of them. The sample records fewer than 200,000 clones, roughly 76% being singletons. Sequenced material: peripheral blood. The receptors shown here come from a woman older than 75 with COVID-19, enrolled during active disease. The CDR3 runs from the conserved cysteine through the conserved F or W. D genes are given only for firm matches. Size values are once, few and many counts, or a class for expanded clones, and some rows have none.

j_gene,d_gene,v_gene,abundance,len,CDR3aa,CDR3nt
TRBJ1-2,TRBD1,TRBV11-2,.,14,CASSSRTGGYGYTF,TGTGCCAGCAGCTCAAGAACAGGGGGCTATGGCTACACCTTC
TRBJ2-1,.,TRBV3-1/TRBV3-2,few,16,CASSQDLEGPHNEQFF,TGTGCCAGCAGCCAAGATCTCGAGGGCCCACACAATGAGCAGTTCTTC
TRBJ1-1,.,TRBV3-1/TRBV3-2,.,14,CASSQGTWEGEAFF,TGTGCCAGCAGCCAAGGTACCTGGGAGGGTGAAGCTTTCTTT
TRBJ2-5,TRBD2,TRBV10-3,.,15,CAIAPRAGVTETQYF,TGTGCCATCGCCCCTCGCGCGGGGGTCACAGAGACCCAGTACTTC
TRBJ2-5,TRBD2,TRBV5-8,.,16,CASIWGLAGKQETQYF,TGTGCCAGCATTTGGGGACTAGCGGGCAAACAAGAGACCCAGTACTTC
TRBJ2-5,TRBD1,TRBV11-2,once,15,CASSLRQGAFGTQYF,TGTGCCAGCAGCTTAAGGCAGGGGGCTTTTGGGACCCAGTACTTC
TRBJ1-2,.,TRBV6-5,.,16,CASSYPIPGARYGYTF,TGTGCCAGCAGTTACCCGATACCGGGAGCACGGTATGGCTACACCTTC
TRBJ2-1,TRBD2,TRBV3-1/TRBV3-2,.,13,CASGLAGYNEQFF,TGTGCCAGCGGACTAGCGGGCTACAATGAGCAGTTCTTC
TRBJ1-2,.,TRBV19,.,12,CASSPSIYGYTF,TGTGCCAGTAGTCCAAGCATCTATGGCTACACCTTC
TRBJ2-7,TRBD1,TRBV3-1/TRBV3-2,.,13,CASSQRGLDEQYF,TGTGCCAGCAGCCAGAGGGGGCTCGACGAGCAGTACTTC
TRBJ1-3,TRBD1,TRBV10-3,.,16,CAITSGTGGVRRTIYF,TGTGCCATCACCTCCGGGACAGGGGGAGTGAGGCGGACCATATATTTT
TRBJ2-1,TRBD2,TRBV5-6,few,16,CASSLEGLAGYNEQFF,TGTGCCAGCAGCTTGGAAGGACTAGCGGGCTACAATGAGCAGTTCTTC
TRBJ2-7,TRBD1,TRBV5-5,.,18,CASSSMGQGASGTYEQYF,TGTGCCAGCAGCTCAATGGGACAGGGGGCCTCGGGGACCTACGAGCAGTACTTC